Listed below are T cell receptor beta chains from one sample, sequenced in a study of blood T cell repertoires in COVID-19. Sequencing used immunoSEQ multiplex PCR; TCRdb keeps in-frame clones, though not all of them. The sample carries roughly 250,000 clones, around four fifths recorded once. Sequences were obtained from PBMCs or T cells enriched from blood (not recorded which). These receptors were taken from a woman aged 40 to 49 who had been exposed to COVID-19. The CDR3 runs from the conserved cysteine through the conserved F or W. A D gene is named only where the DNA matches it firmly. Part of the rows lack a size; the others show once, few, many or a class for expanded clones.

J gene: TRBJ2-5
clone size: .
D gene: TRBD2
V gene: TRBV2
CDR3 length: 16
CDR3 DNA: TGTGCCAGCAGTGCTCGACTAGCGGGGGGGGCAGAGACCCAGTACTTC
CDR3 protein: CASSARLAGGAETQYF

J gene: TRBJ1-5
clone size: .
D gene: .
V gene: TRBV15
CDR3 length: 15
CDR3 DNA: TGTGCCACCAGCAGCCCGGGGGAGTTCAATCAGCCCCAGCATTTT
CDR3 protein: CATSSPGEFNQPQHF

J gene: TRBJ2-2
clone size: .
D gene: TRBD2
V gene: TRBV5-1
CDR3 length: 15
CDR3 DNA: TGCGCCAGCAGCCCCGGGACTAGCGGGAACGGGGAGCTGTTTTTT
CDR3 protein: CASSPGTSGNGELFF

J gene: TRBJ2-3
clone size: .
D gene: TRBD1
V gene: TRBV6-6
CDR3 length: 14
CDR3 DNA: TGTGCCAGCAACTTGGGACAGGCCACAGATACGCAGTATTTT
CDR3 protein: CASNLGQATDTQYF

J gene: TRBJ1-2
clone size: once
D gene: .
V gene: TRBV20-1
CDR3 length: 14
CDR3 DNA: TGCAGTGCTAGTTCTGGGGGCGATAACTATGGCTACACCTTC
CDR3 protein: CSASSGGDNYGYTF

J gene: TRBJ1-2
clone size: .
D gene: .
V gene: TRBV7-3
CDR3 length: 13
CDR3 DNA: TGTGCCAGCAGATTATCGTCTACAGGGGGCTACACCTTC
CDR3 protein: CASRLSSTGGYTF

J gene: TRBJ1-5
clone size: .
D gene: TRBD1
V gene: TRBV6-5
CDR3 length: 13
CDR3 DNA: TGTGCCAGCAAGGACAGGGCGGATCAGCCCCAGCATTTT
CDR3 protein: CASKDRADQPQHF

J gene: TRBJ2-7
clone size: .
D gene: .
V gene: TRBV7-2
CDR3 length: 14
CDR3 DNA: TGTGCCAGCAGCTTGGGGGCAACCGACTACGAGCAGTACTTC
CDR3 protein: CASSLGATDYEQYF

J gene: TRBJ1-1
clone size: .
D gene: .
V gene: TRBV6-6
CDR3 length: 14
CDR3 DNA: TGTGCCAGCAGTTCTCGCTCGGTGAACACTGAAGCTTTCTTT
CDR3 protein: CASSSRSVNTEAFF

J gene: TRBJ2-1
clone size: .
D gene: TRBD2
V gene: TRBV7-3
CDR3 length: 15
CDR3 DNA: TGTGCCAGCAGCATCTACGGGACTAGTATTAATGAGCAGTTCTTC
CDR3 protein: CASSIYGTSINEQFF

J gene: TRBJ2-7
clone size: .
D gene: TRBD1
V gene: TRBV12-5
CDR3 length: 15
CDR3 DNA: TGTGCTAGTGGTTTGGGGGACAGGGGACAAGGGGAGCAGTACTTC
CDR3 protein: CASGLGDRGQGEQYF

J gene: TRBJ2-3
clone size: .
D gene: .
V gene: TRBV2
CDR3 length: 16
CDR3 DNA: TGTGCCAGCAGTGTAGAGCTCATAGCAGGCACAGATACGCAGTATTTT
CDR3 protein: CASSVELIAGTDTQYF